This paragraph reports one T cell receptor beta chain. Its antigen is unidentified. The data are from a study of cytomegalovirus exposure and HLA in healthy donors. Broader study findings: Associated with HLA alleles at 0.05 false discovery rate in a later analysis were some 18,000 TCR beta sequences. According to the study, roughly 160 TCR beta chains were cytomegalovirus-associated. Reports credit the classifier with highly specific, highly sensitive diagnosis of cytomegalovirus status. Presence/absence analyses took donor sequencing depth as roughly uniform.

With V trimmed by 3 bases and J by 3 bases, 9 bases remained unmatched. Germline lookup yields CDR1 SGHDT and CDR2 YYEEEE. This CDR3 contains 17 residues. Primers for the PCR totalled 60 Vbeta and 13 Jbeta. TCRdb's copy holds only in-frame clones and misses some; the assay was immunoSEQ multiplex PCR. This sample has under 140,000 clones; 65% to 80% occur once, and the top ten carry roughly 2.9%. The sequence derives from a woman aged 55 to 70 in good health and CMV-seropositive. The sequencing sample was made of PBMCs. V gene TRBV5-6 combines with J gene TRBJ2-4; TRBD1 matches 10 bases. CDR3 nucleotides: TGTGCCAGCAGCTCAACGTTGGACAGGGGGGACAAAAACATTCAGTACTTC. Its protein product is CASSSTLDRGDKNIQYF.